The 8 T cell receptor beta chains below all came from one sample that was sequenced in a study of blood T cell repertoires in COVID-19. TCRdb's copy holds only in-frame clones and misses some; the assay was immunoSEQ multiplex PCR. The profile shows about 210,000 clones, around 84% of them singletons. Sequencing input: peripheral blood. The receptors were sampled from a woman aged 80 or older with COVID-19, enrolled during active disease.

V gene TRBV6-5 combines with J gene TRBJ2-1, with TRBD2 identical over 11 bases. The CDR3 totals 16 residues. CDR1 and CDR2 from the germline V gene are MNHEY and SVGAGI. The V segment lost 2 bases and the J segment 5 bases; nucleotides outside the gene matches: 5. CDR3 in amino acids: CASSYVAGGPHNEQFF. CDR3 DNA sequence: TGTGCCAGCAGTTACGTAGCGGGGGGGCCCCACAATGAGCAGTTCTTC.

The V call is TRBV3-1 (or the pseudogene TRBV3-2), the J call TRBJ2-2; 8 bases match TRBD1. J gave up 2 bases and V 11 bases, and 4 bases lay outside the gene matches. Per the germline V gene, CDR1 is LGHDT and CDR2 is YNNKEL (reference sequence). CDR3 length: 13 amino acids. The CDR3 nucleotides read TGTGCCGCCGGGACAGGCAACACCGGGGAGCTGTTTTTT. This sequence encodes CAAGTGNTGELFF.

V usage is TRBV6-6 and J usage is TRBJ1-2; perhaps TRBD1 as D (5 bases). The CDR3 runs to 14 residues. Germline V gene lookup returns CDR1 MNHNY and CDR2 SVGAGI (reference sequence). V shed 2 bases and J shed 1 base, with 8 bases lying between them. CDR3 sequence (DNA): TGTGCCAGCAGTTACGGTCAGGGTAACTATGGCTACACCTTC. Protein sequence: CASSYGQGNYGYTF.

The rearrangement joins TRBV25-1 to TRBJ2-2; possibly TRBD1 for D (5 bases). The CDR3 loop spans 17 amino acids. Germline V lookup: CDR1 MGHDK, CDR2 SYGVNS. V shed 3 bases and J shed 1 base, with 15 bases lying between them. The chain's CDR3 is CASSDDLQELNTGELFF. CDR3 nucleotide sequence: TGTGCCAGCAGTGACGATTTACAGGAGTTGAACACCGGGGAGCTGTTTTTT. Full variable domain (rest looked up from reference TRBV25-1 and TRBJ2-2): EADIYQTPRYLVIGTGKKITLECSQTMGHDKMYWYQQDPGMELHLIHYSYGVNSTEKGDLSSESTVSRIRTEHFPLTLESARPSHTSQYLCASSDDLQELNTGELFFGEGSRLTVL.

CDR3 in amino acids: CASSQRVQSTEAFF. The DNA for the CDR3 is TGCGCCAGCAGCCAGAGAGTGCAATCCACTGAAGCTTTCTTT. The V gene is TRBV4-1, the J gene TRBJ1-1; D unclear. CDR3 length: 14 residues. Germline lookup yields CDR1 MGHRA and CDR2 YSYEKL. The ends were cut back, 3 bases at V and 4 bases at J, with 12 bases in the middle.

This clone was seen just once. The CDR3 region has the DNA TGCGCCAGCAGCCAGGAGTTAAATCAGCCCCAGCATTTT. This sequence encodes CASSQELNQPQHF. The gene calls are TRBV4-3 and TRBJ1-5; D is unclear. Trimming left V 3 bases short and J 4 bases short, with 7 bases between. The CDR3 sequence is 13 residues long. Germline V lookup: CDR1 LGHNA, CDR2 YSLEER.

The table lists this clone with a count of one. This chain joins TRBV5-1 and TRBJ2-4; 8 nucleotides line up with TRBD1. Germline lookup yields CDR1 SGHRS and CDR2 YFSETQ. The CDR3 runs 16 residues. Losses at the gene ends were 4 bases for V and 8 bases for J; bases not matched to a gene: 14. The CDR3 coding sequence is TGCGCCAGCAGCACCGGACAGGGCCAGCGCGGGGACATTCAGTACTTC. Amino acids: CASSTGQGQRGDIQYF.

V is TRBV6-6 and J is TRBJ1-1, with 10 bases identical to TRBD1. This CDR3 has 14 amino acids. From germline, CDR1 is MNHNY and CDR2 SVGAGI (reference sequence). The ends lost 6 bases at V and 5 bases at J; junction bases unmatched: 6. CDR3 residues: CASSPGQGPTEAFF. In DNA form, the CDR3 reads TGTGCCAGCAGCCCGGGACAGGGGCCTACTGAAGCTTTCTTT.